This T cell receptor (beta chain) is drawn from a study of low-dose radiotherapy and immunotherapy resistance in tumors. Study-level information: For Cohort 1, fractions of 0.5 Gy were given every 2 weeks, reaching 6.5 Gy overall.

CDR3 length: 15 residues. Germline V gene lookup returns CDR1 MNHEY and CDR2 SVGEGT. This clonotype was seen repeatedly, ten times or more. Compared with germline, one end of the junction differs, possibly owing to a read error. Regarding time point: before trial treatment. First-strand cDNA relied on TRAV- and TRBV-specific primers spanning alpha and beta chains. An approximately 19-cycle PCR with a constant-region primer and V-primer adapter amplified TCRs. In TCRdb, the reads were re-called with MiXCR into one record per CDR3 protein. Here the sample spans tens of thousands of distinct CDR3 sequences, 15% to 20% being singletons.

Sequenced material: PBMCs, taken before treatment. The TCR originated in a male donor with prostate cancer. This rearrangement joins TRBV6-2 or TRBV6-3 to TRBJ2-1; 10 bases map to TRBD2. Written as DNA, the CDR3 is TGTGCAAGCAGAGTAACTAGCGGGGCTAACAATGAGCAGTTCTTC. Translating it yields CASRVTSGANNEQFF.